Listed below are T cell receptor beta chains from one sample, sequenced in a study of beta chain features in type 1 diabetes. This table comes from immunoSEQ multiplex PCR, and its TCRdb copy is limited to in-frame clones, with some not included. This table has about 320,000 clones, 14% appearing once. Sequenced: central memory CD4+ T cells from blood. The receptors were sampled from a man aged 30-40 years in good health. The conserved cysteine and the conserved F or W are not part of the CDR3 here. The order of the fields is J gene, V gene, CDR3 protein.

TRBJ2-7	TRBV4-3	ASSQDSGRGKYYEQY
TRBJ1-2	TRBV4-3	ASSQDTRLGGYT
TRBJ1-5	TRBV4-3	ASSQERQGVNQPQH
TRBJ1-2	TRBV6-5	ASSFNSAYGYT
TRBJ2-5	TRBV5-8	ASSAVDREETQY
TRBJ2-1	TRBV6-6	ATLSTGTGGLEQF
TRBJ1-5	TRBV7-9	ASSFGQLGEPQH
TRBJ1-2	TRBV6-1	ASSGDRNYGYT
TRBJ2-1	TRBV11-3	ASSLVRDYEQF
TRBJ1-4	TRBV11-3	ASSLVATNEKLF
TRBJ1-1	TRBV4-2	ASSQVVKGSKAF
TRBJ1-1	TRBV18	ASSPQATVSLGVEAF
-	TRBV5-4	ASSAGTGNYEQY
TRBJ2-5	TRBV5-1	ASSLAGGGETQY
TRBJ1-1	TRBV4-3	ASSQAWDSSGNTEAF
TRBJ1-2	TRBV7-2	ASSPPGQSANYGYT
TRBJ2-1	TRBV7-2	ASKRLGAGGSYNEQF
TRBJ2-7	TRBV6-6	ASSPPGQGSSYEQY
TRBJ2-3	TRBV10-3	AISRGVDTQY
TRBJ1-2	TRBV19	ASNLRGTEGYT
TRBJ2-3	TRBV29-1	SVTGSSRSDTQY
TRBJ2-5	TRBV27	ASSWTGGRETQY